The entry that follows covers one T cell receptor (beta chain) sequence. Its antigen is as yet unknown. This entry is derived from a study of tumor-infiltrating lymphocytes in localized non-small cell lung cancer. Study findings and constraints: Each assay used a separate piece of the same tissue.

Some clones are missing from TCRdb's copy, which holds only in-frame ones; the method was immunoSEQ multiplex PCR. The sample has tens of thousands of clones; approximately 85% are singletons. The germline CDR1 and CDR2 sequences are LGHNA and YNFKEQ. The CDR3 loop spans 14 amino acids. V was clipped by 1 base and J by 3 bases, with 9 bases between them. The clonotype was recovered from a human donor with non-small cell lung cancer. V and J are TRBV4-2 and TRBJ2-5; D not certain. The source material was lung tumor tissue. CDR3 residues: CASSQGSHEETQYF. Here the CDR3 DNA reads TGTGCCAGCAGCCAAGGGAGTCACGAAGAGACCCAGTACTTC.